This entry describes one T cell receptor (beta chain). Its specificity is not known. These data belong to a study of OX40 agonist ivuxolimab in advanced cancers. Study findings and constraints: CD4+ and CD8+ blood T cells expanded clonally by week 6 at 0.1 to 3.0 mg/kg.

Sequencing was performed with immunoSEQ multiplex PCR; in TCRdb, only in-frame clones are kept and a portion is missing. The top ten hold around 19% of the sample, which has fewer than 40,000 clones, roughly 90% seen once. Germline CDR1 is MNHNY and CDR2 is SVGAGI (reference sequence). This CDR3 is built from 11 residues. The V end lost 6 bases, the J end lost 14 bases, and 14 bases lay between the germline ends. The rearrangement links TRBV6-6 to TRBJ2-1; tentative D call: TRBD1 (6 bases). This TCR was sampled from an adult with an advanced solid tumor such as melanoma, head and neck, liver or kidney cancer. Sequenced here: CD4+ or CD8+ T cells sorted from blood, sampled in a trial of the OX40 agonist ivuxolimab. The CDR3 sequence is CASSSGTPEFF. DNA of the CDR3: TGTGCCAGCAGCTCCGGGACACCGGAGTTCTTC.